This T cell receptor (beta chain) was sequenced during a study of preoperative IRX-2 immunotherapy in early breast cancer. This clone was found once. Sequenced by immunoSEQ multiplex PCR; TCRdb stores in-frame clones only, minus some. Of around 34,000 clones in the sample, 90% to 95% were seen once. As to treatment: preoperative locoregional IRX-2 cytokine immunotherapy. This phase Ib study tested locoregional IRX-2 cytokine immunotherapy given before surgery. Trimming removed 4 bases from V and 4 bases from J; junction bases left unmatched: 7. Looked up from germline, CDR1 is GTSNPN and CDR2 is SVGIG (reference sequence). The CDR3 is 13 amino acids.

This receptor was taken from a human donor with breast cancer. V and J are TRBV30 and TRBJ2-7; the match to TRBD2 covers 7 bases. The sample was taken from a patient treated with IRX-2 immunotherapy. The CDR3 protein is CAWTSGIRYEQYF. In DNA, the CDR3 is TGTGCCTGGACTAGCGGAATAAGATACGAGCAGTACTTC.